Listed below are T cell receptor beta chains from one sample, sequenced in a study of T cells after yellow fever vaccination. TCRdb ran MiXCR on the 5' RACE reads and lists one entry per CDR3 protein. The sample has more than 300,000 distinct CDR3 sequences, around 6.8% seen once. The sequences come from PBMCs, collected about 41 days after the first yellow fever vaccination. These receptors came from a man aged 18 to 30 who received the YFV17D yellow fever vaccine. The CDR3 runs from the conserved cysteine through the conserved F or W. A D gene is named only where the DNA matches it firmly. The size entry is marked missing in some rows and otherwise reads once, few, many or a size class.

V: TRBV24-1; size: few; J: TRBJ2-1; D: NA; DNA: TGTGCCACCAGTGAAGGCGGGGATGGGTATGAGCAGTTCTTC; CDR3: CATSEGGDGYEQFF
V: TRBV4-1; size: few; J: TRBJ2-5; D: NA; DNA: TGCGCCAGCAGGCGTTCTTCCGGGACCAGTCAAGAGACCCAGTACTTC; CDR3: CASRRSSGTSQETQYF
V: TRBV4-1; size: NA; J: TRBJ1-1; D: NA; DNA: TGCGCCAGCAGCCATCCCGGACGGCGTACTGAAGCTTTCTTT; CDR3: CASSHPGRRTEAFF
V: TRBV14; size: NA; J: TRBJ2-7; D: NA; DNA: TGTGCCAGCAGCCCACCCCGCAGGAGCTACGAGCAGTACTTC; CDR3: CASSPPRRSYEQYF
V: TRBV7-9; size: few; J: TRBJ2-5; D: TRBD2; DNA: TGTGCCAGCAGCGGCCTTTTCGGGGGGACGATCGAGACCCAGTACTTC; CDR3: CASSGLFGGTIETQYF
V: TRBV6-1; size: NA; J: TRBJ1-2; D: TRBD1; DNA: TGTGCCAGCAGTGGGCAGGGGGCCGACTATGGCTACACCTTC; CDR3: CASSGQGADYGYTF
V: TRBV6-4; size: many; J: TRBJ2-4; D: TRBD2; DNA: TGTGCCAGCACCACTACTAGCGGGGGATGGGAGGACATTCAGTACTTC; CDR3: CASTTTSGGWEDIQYF
V: TRBV23-1; size: NA; J: TRBJ2-1; D: NA; DNA: TGCGCCAGCCCCCCGGGAATTTCCTACAATGAGCAGTTCTTC; CDR3: CASPPGISYNEQFF
V: TRBV6-5; size: few; J: TRBJ2-5; D: TRBD1; DNA: TGTGCCAGCAGTTACGCGACAGGGCGGTTAGGAGAGACCCAGTACTTC; CDR3: CASSYATGRLGETQYF
V: TRBV5-4; size: NA; J: TRBJ1-2; D: NA; DNA: TGTGCCAGCAGCTTACATACTAACTATGGCTACACCTTC; CDR3: CASSLHTNYGYTF
V: TRBV11-2; size: few; J: TRBJ2-3; D: TRBD2; DNA: TGTGCCAGCAGCTCGGGACTAGCGACTACGCAGTATTTT; CDR3: CASSSGLATTQYF
V: TRBV5-8; size: many; J: TRBJ1-3; D: NA; DNA: TGTGCCAGCAGCTCGGGAAACTCTGGAAACACCATATATTTT; CDR3: CASSSGNSGNTIYF
V: TRBV20-1; size: few; J: TRBJ2-7; D: TRBD2; DNA: TGCAGTGCTAGAGATGCTAGCGGCGATGACTACGAGCAGTACTTC; CDR3: CSARDASGDDYEQYF
V: TRBV6-1; size: few; J: TRBJ2-7; D: TRBD2; DNA: TGTGCCAGCAGTGAAGCGGGAAGCGGGGTGGGTCTGGAGCAGTACTTC; CDR3: CASSEAGSGVGLEQYF
V: TRBV18; size: few; J: TRBJ2-5; D: NA; DNA: TGTGCCAGCTCACCTTCCATCAGGTTGGAGACCCAGTACTTC; CDR3: CASSPSIRLETQYF
V: TRBV2; size: many; J: TRBJ1-5; D: NA; DNA: TGTGCCAGCAGTGCGACAGGCAATCAGCCCCAGCATTTT; CDR3: CASSATGNQPQHF
V: TRBV20-1; size: NA; J: TRBJ2-4; D: TRBD2; DNA: TGCAGTGCTATACTAGCGGGGGGGTCCAAAAACATTCAGTACTTC; CDR3: CSAILAGGSKNIQYF
V: TRBV20-1; size: NA; J: TRBJ1-6; D: NA; DNA: TGCAGTGCTAGAGATCTCGGGCAGCAAAGCTCCTATAATTCACCCCTCCACTTT; CDR3: CSARDLGQQSSYNSPLHF
V: TRBV23-1; size: few; J: TRBJ2-5; D: NA; DNA: TGCGCCAGCAGTCAATCGAGGCTCTTAGGGGCAGAAGAGACCCAGTACTTC; CDR3: CASSQSRLLGAEETQYF
V: TRBV19; size: NA; J: TRBJ1-1; D: NA; DNA: TGTGCCAGTAGATCCTCCCTTCGGGGCACTGAAGCTTTCTTT; CDR3: CASRSSLRGTEAFF
V: TRBV4-2; size: NA; J: TRBJ2-5; D: NA; DNA: TGTGCCAGCAGCCAAGAGGGAAGGATTGGCAGGGGGAGGTACCAAGAGACCCAGTACTTC; CDR3: CASSQEGRIGRGRYQETQYF
V: TRBV20-1; size: few; J: TRBJ2-3; D: NA; DNA: TGCAGTACCAGCTTGGCAGATACGCAGTATTTT; CDR3: CSTSLADTQYF
V: TRBV20-1; size: few; J: TRBJ2-1; D: NA; DNA: TGCAGTGCTAGATCCCCGGGACGGGAAGAGCAGTTCTTC; CDR3: CSARSPGREEQFF
V: TRBV7-2; size: few; J: TRBJ2-1; D: NA; DNA: TGTGCCAGCAGCCCGCCCCCGGCCCACAATGAGCAGTTCTTC; CDR3: CASSPPPAHNEQFF
V: TRBV5-4; size: many; J: TRBJ2-3; D: NA; DNA: TGTGCCAGCTTCCACAGTAGCAAAGGCACAGATACGCAGTATTTT; CDR3: CASFHSSKGTDTQYF
V: TRBV10-3; size: NA; J: TRBJ1-1; D: NA; DNA: TGTGCCATCAGTGAGGCCTCCGTGGCAGTTGAAGCTTTCTTT; CDR3: CAISEASVAVEAFF
V: TRBV5-1; size: many; J: TRBJ2-4; D: NA; DNA: TGCGCCAGCAGCTTTTACGGAGACGGCAAAAACATTCAGTACTTC; CDR3: CASSFYGDGKNIQYF
V: TRBV29-1; size: few; J: TRBJ1-1; D: NA; DNA: TGCAGCGCAAAGGACGGGTTGAACACTGAAGCTTTCTTT; CDR3: CSAKDGLNTEAFF
V: TRBV6-1; size: few; J: TRBJ2-4; D: NA; DNA: TGTGCCAGCAGCCAGACTCGCGCCAAAAACATTCAGTACTTC; CDR3: CASSQTRAKNIQYF
V: TRBV5-1; size: NA; J: TRBJ2-2; D: NA; DNA: TGCGCCAGCTTCGGAGGGGCCCCCGGGGAGCTGTTTTTT; CDR3: CASFGGAPGELFF
V: TRBV29-1; size: many; J: TRBJ1-2; D: TRBD1; DNA: TGCAGCGTTGAGGACCGGGACAGGGTCTATGGCTACACCTTC; CDR3: CSVEDRDRVYGYTF
V: TRBV12-3/TRBV12-4; size: few; J: TRBJ1-2; D: NA; DNA: TGTGCCAGCAGTTCCTTAGGGGACCAGGGCTACACCTTC; CDR3: CASSSLGDQGYTF
V: TRBV27; size: NA; J: TRBJ2-2; D: NA; DNA: TGTGCCAGCAGTCGGAAAGCCGCGAGGTACACCGGGGAGCTGTTTTTT; CDR3: CASSRKAARYTGELFF
V: TRBV12-3/TRBV12-4; size: few; J: TRBJ1-4; D: TRBD1; DNA: TGTGCCAGCAGTTTAGCGCACAGGGGAGGTGAAAAACTGTTTTTT; CDR3: CASSLAHRGGEKLFF
V: TRBV5-1; size: NA; J: TRBJ2-3; D: NA; DNA: TGCGCCAGCAGCTTGGGCCGCGGTCAGGGTAGCACAGATACGCAGTATTTT; CDR3: CASSLGRGQGSTDTQYF
V: TRBV5-1; size: few; J: TRBJ2-2; D: TRBD1; DNA: TGCGCCAGCAGCACGAACAGGGGGCGCGACACCGGGGAGCTGTTTTTT; CDR3: CASSTNRGRDTGELFF
V: TRBV5-6; size: few; J: TRBJ2-3; D: NA; DNA: TGTGCCAGCAGCTTCTCCGGGACAAACACAGATACGCAGTATTTT; CDR3: CASSFSGTNTDTQYF
V: TRBV7-9; size: few; J: TRBJ2-1; D: NA; DNA: TGTGCCAGCAGCTCTTTATCGGTTGAGCAGTTCTTC; CDR3: CASSSLSVEQFF
V: TRBV5-1; size: NA; J: TRBJ1-6; D: NA; DNA: TGCGCCAGCAGCCCGGACAGAATCGGCTCACCCCTCCACTTT; CDR3: CASSPDRIGSPLHF
V: TRBV20-1; size: few; J: TRBJ1-2; D: NA; DNA: TGCAGTGCTTTCCCGACAGCTGGGGCTGATGGCTACACCTTC; CDR3: CSAFPTAGADGYTF
V: TRBV19; size: NA; J: TRBJ2-1; D: NA; DNA: TGTGCCAGTAGTATAGCAGACAATGAGCAGTTCTTC; CDR3: CASSIADNEQFF
V: TRBV5-1; size: NA; J: TRBJ2-5; D: TRBD2; DNA: TGCGCCAGCAGCTCCTCCGGGACTAGCCAAGAGACCCAGTACTTC; CDR3: CASSSSGTSQETQYF
V: TRBV30; size: few; J: TRBJ2-3; D: TRBD1; DNA: TGTGCCTGGAGAACCGGACAGGCTAGCACAGATACGCAGTATTTT; CDR3: CAWRTGQASTDTQYF
V: TRBV4-1; size: NA; J: TRBJ2-7; D: NA; DNA: TGCGCCAGCAGCCCGGGCGCAGGGAGCAACGAGCAGTACTTC; CDR3: CASSPGAGSNEQYF
V: TRBV7-2; size: NA; J: TRBJ1-4; D: NA; DNA: TGTGCCAGCAGCGACCAGGGGCCAACTAATGAAAAACTGTTTTTT; CDR3: CASSDQGPTNEKLFF
V: TRBV12-3/TRBV12-4; size: few; J: TRBJ1-1; D: NA; DNA: TGTGCCAGCAGTATCGGCCTCGGCAACACTGAAGCTTTCTTT; CDR3: CASSIGLGNTEAFF
V: TRBV30; size: few; J: TRBJ2-1; D: NA; DNA: TGTGCCTGGATTCCCGGTCGGTATGAGCAGTTCTTC; CDR3: CAWIPGRYEQFF
V: TRBV20-1; size: many; J: TRBJ1-3; D: NA; DNA: TGCAGTGCTAGAGATCCGCAGGGCCCTGGAAACACCATATATTTT; CDR3: CSARDPQGPGNTIYF
V: TRBV11-2; size: NA; J: TRBJ2-3; D: TRBD1; DNA: TGTGCCAGCAGCCTCAGGGGGTACTTGGCAGATACGCAGTATTTT; CDR3: CASSLRGYLADTQYF
V: TRBV7-2; size: few; J: TRBJ1-2; D: NA; DNA: TGTGCCAGCAGCTTAGCACCGACAGAGCATTATGGCTACACCTTC; CDR3: CASSLAPTEHYGYTF